A selection of T cell receptor beta chains follows, all from one sample in a study of blood T cells in healthy people across ages. TCRdb independently ran MiXCR on the 5' RACE reads; one entry per CDR3 protein. The repertoire has 1.4 million to 1.5 million distinct CDR3 sequences, approximately 40% of them found once; the top ten carry under 8%. The sample was blood. These receptors came from a woman younger than 30 in good health. The CDR3 runs from the conserved cysteine through the conserved F or W. Each record gives: clone size, V gene, D gene, J gene, CDR3 DNA, CDR3 protein. D genes are given only for firm matches. Rows may omit the clone size; those that give it use once, few, many or a size class.

-	TRBV24-1	-	TRBJ2-1	TGTGCCACCGCCGGGCAAAATGAGCAGTTCTTC	CATAGQNEQFF
few	TRBV20-1	TRBD2	TRBJ2-1	TGCAGTGCTGGGACTCGTAGCGGGGACTACAATGAGCAGTTCTTC	CSAGTRSGDYNEQFF
-	TRBV29-1	-	TRBJ2-1	TGCAGCGTTGAACAGGGCCGCTGTAATGAGCAGTTCTTC	CSVEQGRCNEQFF
few	TRBV28	-	TRBJ2-4	TGTGCCAGCAGTTTAGAAGGCAGCAAGAAGGTGGGGAACATTCAGTACTTC	CASSLEGSKKVGNIQYF
-	TRBV7-9	TRBD2	TRBJ2-3	TGTACCAGCAGCTTCGGTCCGGGAGGCGCGCAGTATTTT	CTSSFGPGGAQYF
-	TRBV7-8	-	TRBJ1-1	TGTGCCAGCAGCTTAGGGTGGGGAATGAACACTGAAGCTTTCTTT	CASSLGWGMNTEAFF
few	TRBV5-5	-	TRBJ2-1	TGTGCCAGCAGCTCCAAGAGCGAACCCTCCTACAATGAGCAGTTCTTC	CASSSKSEPSYNEQFF
many	TRBV7-7	TRBD2	TRBJ2-1	TGTGCTAGCAGCTTGGATAGCGGGGGAAGCTACAATGAGCAGTTCTTC	CASSLDSGGSYNEQFF
-	TRBV10-3	TRBD2	TRBJ2-7	TGTGCCATCAGAGAGCGGACTAGCGGCGGGGACGAGCAGTACTTC	CAIRERTSGGDEQYF
-	TRBV5-5	TRBD1	TRBJ2-7	TGTGCCAGCAGCCTCGTAACATGGGACAGGGGAAGCAATGAGCAGTACTTC	CASSLVTWDRGSNEQYF
few	TRBV4-1	-	TRBJ1-6	TGCGCCAGCAGCCAAGATACTGGGGGAGGGTATTCACCCCTCCACTTT	CASSQDTGGGYSPLHF
few	TRBV6-2/TRBV6-3	-	TRBJ1-6	TGTGCCAGCAGTTACGACAGTTCACCCCTCCACTTT	CASSYDSSPLHF
-	TRBV5-4	-	TRBJ2-3	TGTGCCAGCAGTTCGTCGGGGGAGACAGATACGCAGTATTTT	CASSSSGETDTQYF
few	TRBV5-1	-	TRBJ2-1	TGCGCCAGCAGCTTGTACCTGGACAGTTACAATGAGCAGTTCTTC	CASSLYLDSYNEQFF
few	TRBV10-3	-	TRBJ1-1	TGTGCCATCAGTGAGCAACGATGGGAAGCTTTCTTT	CAISEQRWEAFF
-	TRBV3-1	-	TRBJ2-7	TGTGCCAGCAGCCAAGTTGGGTACAGGAGCTCCTACGAGCAGTACTTC	CASSQVGYRSSYEQYF
-	TRBV5-1	-	TRBJ2-7	TGCGCCAGCAGCTCCAGACAAACCTCCTACGAGCAGTACTTC	CASSSRQTSYEQYF
-	TRBV25-1	TRBD1	TRBJ1-6	TGTGCCAGCAGTGAGCGACAGGGCCAAGATTCACCCCTCCACTTT	CASSERQGQDSPLHF
-	TRBV27	TRBD1	TRBJ1-5	TGTGCCAGCAGCTCCCACTCGACAGGGGGCGTACAGCCCCAGCATTTT	CASSSHSTGGVQPQHF
few	TRBV29-1	-	TRBJ1-5	TGCAGCGCCGGGTATAGCAATCAGCCCCAGCATTTT	CSAGYSNQPQHF
-	TRBV12-3/TRBV12-4	TRBD1	TRBJ1-2	TGTGCCAGCACCCTCCTACCGCAGGGGGCGTCCAACTATGGCTACACCTTC	CASTLLPQGASNYGYTF
few	TRBV20-1	-	TRBJ2-5	TGCAGTGCTCCTCCGACCAGATCGGGGGAGACCCAGTACTTC	CSAPPTRSGETQYF
-	TRBV18	TRBD1	TRBJ2-3	TGTGCCAGCTCACCACCGGACAGGAGGGATACGCAGTATTTT	CASSPPDRRDTQYF
-	TRBV19	-	TRBJ2-1	TGTGCCAGTAGTGGGTGGGGGGTTGACAATGAGCAGTTCTTC	CASSGWGVDNEQFF
-	TRBV7-3	TRBD2	TRBJ2-6	TGTGCCAGCAGCCCGACTAGCTATGGGGCCAACGTCCTGACTTTC	CASSPTSYGANVLTF
many	TRBV7-9	-	TRBJ2-7	TGTGCCAGCAGCTTCCAGGGCGAGCAGTACTTC	CASSFQGEQYF
-	TRBV5-5	TRBD1	TRBJ2-2	TGTGCCAGCGTGTCCGGGACAGGCTTCACCGGGGAGCTGTTTTTT	CASVSGTGFTGELFF
few	TRBV27	TRBD1	TRBJ1-5	TGTGCCAGCGCCGACAGGGGAGGTCAGCCCCAGCATTTT	CASADRGGQPQHF
few	TRBV6-5	-	TRBJ1-5	TGTGCCAGCAGTTACTCGGGGCCTGGGGGTCAGCCCCAGCATTTT	CASSYSGPGGQPQHF
-	TRBV7-9	-	TRBJ1-1	TGTGCCAGCAGCTTAGCGGCAGGGCGGGACACTGAAGCTTTCTTT	CASSLAAGRDTEAFF
few	TRBV20-1	TRBD2	TRBJ2-3	TGCAGTGCTAGAGGGGGGGGTGAGGATACGCAGTATTTT	CSARGGGEDTQYF
-	TRBV27	TRBD1	TRBJ2-4	TGTGCCAGCAGTCCCATCGACAGGGGTCGAGAGCAGTACTTC	CASSPIDRGREQYF
-	TRBV4-1	-	TRBJ2-7	TGCGCCAGCAGCCAAGATGTGTACAGGGTCGAGCAGTACTTC	CASSQDVYRVEQYF
-	TRBV2	TRBD1	TRBJ1-3	TGTGCCAGCAGAGGGACAGGCTCGGGTGGAAACACCATATATTTT	CASRGTGSGGNTIYF
-	TRBV4-1	TRBD1	TRBJ2-3	TGCGCCAGCAGCCAAGAGTTTGGGACAGCTAACAAAAGAGCGCAGTATTTT	CASSQEFGTANKRAQYF
-	TRBV5-1	-	TRBJ1-6	TGCGCCAGCAGCTTGTCCTCGAAGAATTCACCCCTCCACTTT	CASSLSSKNSPLHF
many	TRBV12-3/TRBV12-4	-	TRBJ2-5	TGTGCCAGCAGCTCTACAGAGACCCAGTACTTC	CASSSTETQYF
-	TRBV11-2	-	TRBJ1-5	TGTGCCAGCAGCTTAGCGCTGGGGGCGAATCAGCCCCAGCATTTT	CASSLALGANQPQHF
-	TRBV18	TRBD2	TRBJ2-7	TGTGCCAGCTCACCCGACACTAGCGAGAGCTCCTACGAGCAGTACTTC	CASSPDTSESSYEQYF
few	TRBV5-1	-	TRBJ2-1	TGCGCCAGCAGTTTTGGGGCGGAGTCTAGGACGAGAGAGCAGTTCTTC	CASSFGAESRTREQFF
-	TRBV19	-	TRBJ2-4	TGTGCCAGTTCCCACCTAGCCAAAAACATTCAGTACTTC	CASSHLAKNIQYF
-	TRBV6-6	-	TRBJ2-7	TGTGCCAGCAGTTACAACGGGGAAACCTACGAGCAGTACTTC	CASSYNGETYEQYF
-	TRBV28	TRBD2	TRBJ2-1	TGTGCCAGCAGTGGGCCGGGGGGGAGTGAGCAGTTCTTC	CASSGPGGSEQFF
few	TRBV15	-	TRBJ1-5	TGTGCCACCAGCAGCACACGGAATAGCAATCAGCCCCAGCATTTT	CATSSTRNSNQPQHF
-	TRBV4-2	-	TRBJ2-3	TGTGCCAGCAGCCAAGCCGGGAGTGCTAGCACAGATACGCAGTATTTT	CASSQAGSASTDTQYF
few	TRBV7-8	-	TRBJ1-1	TGTGCCAGCAGCCCTCCCTCCCGTAGCATGAACACTGAAGCTTTCTTT	CASSPPSRSMNTEAFF
-	TRBV7-2	TRBD1	TRBJ1-2	TGTGCCAGCAGCCTGGGGGCCGCCGGGACAGGGGCTATAAGCTATGGCTACACCTTC	CASSLGAAGTGAISYGYTF
many	TRBV12-3/TRBV12-4	TRBD1	TRBJ1-6	TGTGCCAGCATGGGGAGGGGGCCCTTTAATTCACCCCTCCACTTT	CASMGRGPFNSPLHF
-	TRBV5-1	-	TRBJ2-6	TGCGCCAGCAGCAGTGACCCTCTCTCTGGGGCCAACGTCCTGACTTTC	CASSSDPLSGANVLTF
few	TRBV7-7	TRBD2	TRBJ2-1	TGTGCTAGCAGCTTAGGACTAGGGCCCTACAATGAGCAGTTCTTC	CASSLGLGPYNEQFF